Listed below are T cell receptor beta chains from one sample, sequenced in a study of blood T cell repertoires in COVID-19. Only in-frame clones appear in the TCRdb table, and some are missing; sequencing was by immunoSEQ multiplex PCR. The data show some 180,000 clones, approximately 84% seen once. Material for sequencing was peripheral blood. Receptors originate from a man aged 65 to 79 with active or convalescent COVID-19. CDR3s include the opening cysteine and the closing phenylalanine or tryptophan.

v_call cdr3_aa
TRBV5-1 CASSLWTGGAETQYF
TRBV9 CASSVGKGPTGELFF
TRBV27 CASSLSPSGRAGTGELFF
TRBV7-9 CASSLTDSNQPQHF
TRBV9 CASSVSIGTKNTGELFF
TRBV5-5 CASSLTGASSYNEQFF
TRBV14 CASSPGPGGVKTEAFF
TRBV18 CASSPTGVNEQFF
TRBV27 CASSSAGTLKTLFF
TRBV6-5 CASSYMSGNTEAFF
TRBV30 CAWSGSRGSPLHF
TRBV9 CASSARTGRLTQYF
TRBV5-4 CAGGRTDTQYF
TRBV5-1 CASSSQRLNEQFF
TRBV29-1 CSVDISRGEDTQYF
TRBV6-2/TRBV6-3 CASSYTSGSTDTQYF
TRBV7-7 CASSSDRGAETQYF
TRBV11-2 CASSLINRQGRLYEQYF
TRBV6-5 CASSFRPSGRETQYF
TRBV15 CATSWGTGSNYTF
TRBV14 CASSQAGRPTGEGLFF
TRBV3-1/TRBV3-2 CASSQRASEMTGELFF
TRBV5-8 CASSLGDRSTYEQYF
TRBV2 CASSEEQETQYF
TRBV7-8 CASSLDQGYGYTF
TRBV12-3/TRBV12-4 CASSPQNTEAFF
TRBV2 CASSDPGQGGTGELFF
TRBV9 CASSPRQASTDTQYF
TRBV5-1 CASSLVLAGDLNEQFF
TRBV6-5 CASSSGEIGGTEAFF
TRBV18 CASSSHRGENTEAFF
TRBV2 CASSDRGPNTEAFF
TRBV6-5 CASRKTGMNTEAFF
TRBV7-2 CASSKNRGTTNEKLFF
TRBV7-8 CASSWGTGRNQPQHF
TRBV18 CASSPLPGQGAETQYF
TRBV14 CASSQAVGDRRYEQYF
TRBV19 CASSMLGTGRTGELFF
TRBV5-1 CASSLMTGGAETQYF
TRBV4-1 CASSQRAGVGETQYF
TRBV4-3 CASSQAYPPVNQPQHF
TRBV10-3 CAIRPGASGNYEQYF
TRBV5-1 CASSLDGHSYEQYF
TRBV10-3 CAISEAGPNEQFF
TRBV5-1 CASSDPGGQETQYF
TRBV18 CASSPAVQGRVAQYF